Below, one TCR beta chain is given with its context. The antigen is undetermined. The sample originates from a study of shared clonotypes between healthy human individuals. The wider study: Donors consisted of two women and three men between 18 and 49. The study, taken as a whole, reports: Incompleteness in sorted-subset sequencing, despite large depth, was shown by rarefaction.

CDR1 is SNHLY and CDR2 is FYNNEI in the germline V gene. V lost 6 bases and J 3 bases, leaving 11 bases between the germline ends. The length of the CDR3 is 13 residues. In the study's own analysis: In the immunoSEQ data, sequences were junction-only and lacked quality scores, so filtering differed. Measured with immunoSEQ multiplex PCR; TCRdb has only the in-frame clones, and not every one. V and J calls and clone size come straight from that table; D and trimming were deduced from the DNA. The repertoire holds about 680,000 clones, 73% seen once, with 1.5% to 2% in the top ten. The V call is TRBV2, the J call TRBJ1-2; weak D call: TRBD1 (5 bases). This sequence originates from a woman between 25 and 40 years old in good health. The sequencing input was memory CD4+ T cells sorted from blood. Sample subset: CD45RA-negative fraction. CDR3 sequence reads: CASRGQGYYGYTF. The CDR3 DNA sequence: TGTGCCAGCAGGGGTCAGGGATACTATGGCTACACCTTC.